One sample yielded the 17 T cell receptor beta chains listed below, sequenced in a study of T cells after yellow fever vaccination. One entry per CDR3 protein results from TCRdb running MiXCR on the 5' RACE reads. This sample has under 150,000 distinct CDR3 sequences, with less than 9.5% found just once. The sample here was CD4+ T cells sorted from PBMCs, taken 5 days after the yellow fever booster vaccination. The receptor set was obtained from a young man who received the YFV17D yellow fever vaccine.

This clonotype has at least ten counts. The rearrangement links TRBV4-3 to TRBJ2-1, with 7 bases identical to TRBD2. Trimming took 0 bases from V and 2 from J; bases not matched to a gene: 4. Germline values: CDR1 LGHNA, CDR2 YSLEER. CDR3 length equals 16 residues. CDR3 DNA sequence: TGCGCCAGCAGCCAAGAGGCTAGCGGTGCCTACAATGAGCAGTTCTTC. This codes for CASSQEASGAYNEQFF.

Many counts were recorded for this clonotype. The chain uses TRBV21-1 and TRBJ2-7; no DNA check was done on the table's D call, TRBD1. TRBV21-1 is a listed pseudogene. The CDR3 consists of 19 residues. The CDR3 DNA sequence: TGTGCCAGCAGCATACCGGGACAGGACCCTTCAAAGCTCTCCTACGAGCAGTACTTC. This sequence encodes CASSIPGQDPSKLSYEQYF.

This clonotype occurred many times. This sequence joins TRBV7-2 and TRBJ2-1; 9 nucleotides match TRBD2. The germline V gene has CDR1 SGHTA and CDR2 FQGNSA. The CDR3 sequence is 15 residues long. Trimming cost V 5 bases and J 8 bases; bases outside gene matches: 10. CDR3 region: CASSLAGTSLHEQFF. DNA of the CDR3: TGTGCCAGCAGCCTTGCCGGGACTAGCTTACATGAGCAGTTCTTC. The variable domain in full, with the rest retrieved from reference TRBV7-2 and TRBJ2-1, is GAGVSQSPSNKVTEKGKDVELRCDPISGHTALYWYRQSLGQGLEFLIYFQGNSAPDKSGLPSDRFSAERTGGSVSTLTIQRTQQEDSAVYLCASSLAGTSLHEQFFGPGTRLTVL.

This clonotype was picked up many times. The rearrangement joins TRBV4-3 to TRBJ2-7; 11 bases fit TRBD1. Germline V gene lookup returns CDR1 LGHNA and CDR2 YSLEER. V shed 4 bases and J 4 bases; nucleotides not matched to a gene: 18. The CDR3 runs 19 residues. The CDR3 loop reads CASSLKDRGLWIPWYEQYF. The CDR3 DNA follows: TGCGCCAGCAGCCTGAAGGACAGGGGGCTCTGGATCCCGTGGTACGAGCAGTACTTC.

The chain links TRBV12-3 or TRBV12-4 to TRBJ2-1; 8 bases align to TRBD2. This CDR3 contains 15 residues. Germline trimming cut 3 bases from V and 5 bases from J; bases unmatched to any gene: 6. The CDR3 loop is CASSFSGRADNEQFF. CDR3 DNA sequence: TGTGCCAGCAGTTTTTCCGGGAGGGCCGACAATGAGCAGTTCTTC.

Many counts were recorded for this clonotype. This chain links TRBV5-6 with TRBJ2-7; TRBD2 matches 12 bases. The trim removed 6 bases at V and 2 bases at J, leaving 3 bases unmatched. Germline CDR1 and CDR2: SGHDT and YYEEEE. This CDR3 has 14 residues. The CDR3, as DNA: TGTGCCAGCACCCTAGCGGGGGGGGCCTACGAGCAGTACTTC. This codes for CASTLAGGAYEQYF.

This clonotype has at least ten counts. The rearrangement links TRBV6-5 to TRBJ2-6, with D perhaps TRBD1 or TRBD2 (5 bases each). Germline loops: CDR1 MNHEY, CDR2 SVGAGI. This CDR3 has 19 residues. Trimming removed 4 bases from V and 0 bases from J, with 19 bases in between. The CDR3 DNA reads TGTGCCAGCAGTTCCTTTCCCCAGGGAGCTCTCTCTGGGGCCAACGTCCTGACTTTC. As protein: CASSSFPQGALSGANVLTF.

In its sample, this clonotype was seen many times. This sequence joins TRBV5-1 and TRBJ1-5; D perhaps matches TRBD1 (6 bases). Trimming cost V 4 bases and J 5 bases, with 13 bases left between them. This CDR3 has 14 amino acids. CDR1 is SGHRS and CDR2 is YFSETQ in the germline V gene. The CDR3 spells CASSPRGGDQPQHF. CDR3 nucleotides: TGCGCCAGCAGCCCGAGGGGGGGAGATCAGCCCCAGCATTTT.

There are many counts of this clonotype. The chain is built from TRBV15 and TRBJ2-7; TRBD1 is a possible D gene (6 bases). CDR1 LNHNV and CDR2 YYDKDF come from the germline V gene (reference sequence). The germline V and J ends were trimmed by 0 bases and 3 bases, with 9 bases remaining between them. This CDR3 has 14 amino acids. CDR3 sequence (DNA): TGTGCCACCAGCAGAGAGACAGGAGACTACGAGCAGTACTTC. Amino acids: CATSRETGDYEQYF.

This clonotype was seen many times. The genes are TRBV20-1 and TRBJ2-1, with 9 positions matching TRBD2. The trim removed 3 bases at V and 1 base at J, leaving 13 bases unmatched. The CDR3 runs 18 residues. CDR1 and CDR2 (germline): DFQATT, SNEGSKA (reference sequence). The CDR3 here is CSASILAGNVGSYNEQFF. In DNA form, the CDR3 reads TGCAGTGCTAGTATTCTAGCGGGGAACGTAGGTTCCTACAATGAGCAGTTCTTC.

The chain joins TRBV7-2 to TRBJ2-7; 9 nucleotides line up with TRBD2. J was trimmed by 4 bases and V by 2 bases; bases with no gene match: 9. Germline V gene sequence: CDR1 SGHTA, CDR2 FQGNSA. CDR3 length equals 16 residues. The CDR3 is CASSLQAVSGSYEQYF. As DNA, the CDR3 is TGTGCCAGCAGCTTACAAGCGGTTAGCGGGAGTTACGAGCAGTACTTC.

This clonotype has only a few counts. The V and J genes are TRBV2 and TRBJ2-6; D is uncertain. CDR3 length: 15 amino acids. Germline V gene sequence: CDR1 SNHLY, CDR2 FYNNEI. The V and J ends lost 11 bases and 4 bases respectively, with 18 bases between them. CDR3 nucleotides: TGTGCCCCCGGTGCTATATCGTCGGGGGCCAACGTCCTGACTTTC. It is translated as CAPGAISSGANVLTF.

The gene calls are TRBV30 and TRBJ1-2; 7 positions agree with TRBD1. From germline, CDR1 is GTSNPN and CDR2 SVGIG (reference sequence). The CDR3 has 14 amino acids. Germline trimming cut 0 bases from V and 4 bases from J; bases unmatched to any gene: 5. CDR3 residues: CAWSVQGRSYGYTF. The CDR3 nucleotides read TGTGCCTGGAGTGTACAGGGGAGGTCCTATGGCTACACCTTC.

This clonotype was seen many times. The chain carries TRBV5-6 and TRBJ2-3; D remains ambiguous. V lost 4 bases and J lost 6, with 9 bases in between. Germline V gene lookup returns CDR1 SGHDT and CDR2 YYEEEE. The CDR3 sequence is 12 residues long. The CDR3 loop is CASSQTLDTQYF. The DNA of the CDR3 is TGTGCCAGCAGCCAGACTCTGGATACGCAGTATTTT.

This clonotype was found many times. CDR3: CASSGTGSVNQPQHF. DNA of the CDR3: TGTGCCAGCAGTGGGACAGGGTCGGTGAATCAGCCCCAGCATTTT. The rearrangement uses TRBV2 and TRBJ1-5, with 8 bases matching TRBD1. Germline trimming cut 4 bases from V and 4 bases from J; bases unmatched to any gene: 6. This CDR3 comprises 15 residues. The germline V gene encodes CDR1 SNHLY and CDR2 FYNNEI.

This clonotype turned up a few times. The chain employs TRBV5-1 and TRBJ2-1; 8 nucleotides line up with TRBD2. There are 15 residues in the CDR3. Per the germline V gene, CDR1 is SGHRS and CDR2 is YFSETQ. J gave up 1 base and V 6 bases, and 6 bases lay outside the gene matches. The CDR3: CASNSGSLSYNEQFF. CDR3 nucleotides: TGCGCCAGCAACAGCGGGAGCCTTTCCTACAATGAGCAGTTCTTC.

The chain has TRBV5-1 and TRBJ2-7, with TRBD1 matching over 9 bases. Germline trimming cut 1 base from V and 4 bases from J; bases unmatched to any gene: 9. CDR3 length equals 16 residues. The germline CDR1 and CDR2 sequences are SGHRS and YFSETQ. The CDR3, as DNA: TGCGCCAGCAGCTTGTACGGACAGGGGAAAGGGTACGAGCAGTACTTC. Translated, it gives CASSLYGQGKGYEQYF.